Listed below are T cell receptor beta chains from one sample, sequenced in a study of human T cells and chemical hapten exposure. TCRdb reprocessed the RACE reads via MiXCR and lists one record per CDR3 protein. The sample has roughly 200,000 distinct CDR3 sequences, more than 20% seen once. Specimen: whole blood, collected in connection with sensitization to the hapten diphenylcyclopropenone (DPC). The receptors shown here come from a woman between 45 and 65 years old with alopecia areata. Some clones in this sample may be carry-over from other donors' samples. CDR3s include the opening cysteine and the closing phenylalanine or tryptophan. D genes are given only for firm matches. Size is stated for part of the rows, as once, few or many counts, or as a class when the clone is expanded.

d_gene,abundance,v_gene,j_gene,CDR3aa,CDR3nt
-,few,TRBV5-1,TRBJ1-1,CASSPDGRDTEAFF,TGCGCCAGCAGCCCGGATGGGCGGGACACTGAAGCTTTCTTT
-,few,TRBV7-9,TRBJ2-2,CASIWQGPTGELFF,TGTGCCAGCATTTGGCAGGGGCCCACCGGGGAGCTGTTTTTT
-,few,TRBV12-3/TRBV12-4,TRBJ1-1,CASMIQGGAFF,TGTGCCAGCATGATTCAGGGTGGGGCTTTCTTT
-,few,TRBV6-1,TRBJ1-5,CASMEVQPQHF,TGTGCCAGCATGGAAGTTCAGCCCCAGCATTTT
-,-,TRBV5-1,TRBJ1-4,CASSPGQANEKLFF,TGCGCCAGCAGCCCCGGACAAGCTAATGAAAAACTGTTTTTT
TRBD1,-,TRBV15,TRBJ1-1,CATSSRTGGVSEAFF,TGTGCCACCAGCTCCCGGACAGGGGGGGTCTCGGAAGCTTTCTTT
-,-,TRBV15,TRBJ2-1,CALGVGISGNEQFF,TGTGCCTTGGGCGTGGGGATCTCAGGAAATGAGCAGTTCTTC
-,few,TRBV24-1,TRBJ1-5,CATSDCSRGDQPQHF,TGTGCCACCAGTGATTGCTCCCGCGGGGATCAGCCCCAGCATTTT
TRBD2,many,TRBV20-1,TRBJ2-1,CSAARAGGYNEQFF,TGCAGTGCAGCCAGGGCGGGAGGATACAATGAGCAGTTCTTC
TRBD2,-,TRBV7-3,TRBJ2-3,CASSVTSGADTQYF,TGTGCCAGCAGCGTCACTAGCGGAGCAGATACGCAGTATTTT
-,-,TRBV19,TRBJ1-5,CASMEWGSNQPQHF,TGTGCCAGTATGGAGTGGGGTAGCAATCAGCCCCAGCATTTT
-,few,TRBV20-1,TRBJ1-1,CSARVRRLSEAFF,TGCAGTGCTAGAGTTCGGAGGCTCTCTGAAGCTTTCTTT
-,-,TRBV7-2,TRBJ1-5,CASSLDRRNQPQHF,TGTGCCAGCAGCTTGGACCGAAGGAATCAGCCCCAGCATTTT